This T cell receptor (beta chain) stems from a study of Graves' ophthalmopathy and Graves' hyperthyroidism. RNA transcripts were the source from which TCR beta CDR3 regions were amplified. HTBI-primed RT-PCR formed the first round, and a multiplex PCR formed the second. MiXCR, run by TCRdb on the multiplex PCR reads, gives a single entry per CDR3 protein. This table has about 620,000 distinct CDR3 sequences, 22% appearing once. The CDR3 runs to 16 residues. Germline V CDR1 and CDR2: SGHRS, YFSETQ. Between the trimmed V and J ends, which lost 0 bases and 1 base, there was a span of 11 bases. General study points: A model built from 13 signatures distinguished ophthalmopathy from stable hyperthyroidism with approximately 88% sensitivity and 81.08% specificity.

This clonotype was picked up many times. The antigen is not known. Source material: peripheral blood. The rearrangement joins TRBV5-1 to TRBJ2-4; D is unresolved. The TCR was taken from a woman aged 18-29 years with stable Graves' hyperthyroidism. Some clones in this sample may be carry-over from other donors' samples. The CDR3 nucleotides are TGCGCCAGCAGCTTGGCTTCGGCATCGGCCAAAAACATTCAGTACTTC. Residues: CASSLASASAKNIQYF.